This TCR beta chain was sequenced in a study of blood T cell repertoires in COVID-19. Overall study: Researchers got acute and convalescent COVID-19 samples from the United States, Italy and Spain. T cells, B-cell-depleted T cells, or PBMCs supplied cDNA or gDNA.

Per the original methods: Counts of nucleated cells, estimated from reference gene primer amplification, were obtained. Assay: immunoSEQ multiplex PCR; the TCRdb copy retains only in-frame clones and omits some. The DNA was the basis for D and trimming; V, J and clone size are from that table. The data show about 190,000 clones, 70% to 90% seen once. Germline values: CDR1 MNHEY, CDR2 SMNVEV (reference sequence). V shed 4 bases and J shed 4 bases, with 10 bases lying between them. The CDR3 spans 13 residues. Sequencing was carried out using peripheral blood. The chain links TRBV27 to TRBJ1-1; D is unresolved. The source of this sequence is a woman aged 25 to 39 with active or convalescent COVID-19. CDR3 region: CASSSRSSTEAFF. The CDR3 nucleotides are TGTGCCAGCAGTTCCAGGTCGAGCACTGAAGCTTTCTTT.